This T cell receptor (beta chain) came from a study of shared clonotypes between healthy human individuals. This clone appeared a single time. This CDR3 has 17 amino acids. Deletions cut 0 bases from V and 0 bases from J, with 12 bases between. The germline V gene has CDR1 SGHTA and CDR2 FQGNSA. Produced via immunoSEQ multiplex PCR; TCRdb's table is partial and in-frame only. The sample includes about 2.4 million clones, 93% seen only once; the top ten take 0.35% to 0.45%. The TCR originated in a man aged 18 to 35 in good health. Some clones in this sample may be carry-over from other donors' samples. Sequenced material: naive CD4+ T cells from PBMCs. Noted subset: CD45RA+ positively selected. The V and J genes are TRBV7-2 and TRBJ2-1; maybe TRBD1 (5 bases). The CDR3 nucleotides are TGTGCCAGCAGCTTAGCGAGGAGACAGAGCTCCTACAATGAGCAGTTCTTC. It encodes CASSLARRQSSYNEQFF.